Listed below are T cell receptor beta chains from one sample, sequenced in a study of CXCR3-negative and CXCR3-positive naive CD8 T cells. From the 5' RACE reads, TCRdb lists one entry per CDR3 protein and no DNA. The sample features around 60,000 distinct CDR3 sequences, with 0.5% to 0.55% in its top ten. The source material was naive CXCR3+ CD8+ T cells from blood. These TCRs come from a human donor in good health. Some clones in this sample may be carry-over from other donors' samples. The CDR3 runs from the conserved cysteine through the conserved F or W.

V gene,J gene,CDR3 protein
TRBV15,TRBJ2-2,CATSLSAGNTGELFF
TRBV4-1,TRBJ2-1,CASSQHLALDEQFF
TRBV15,TRBJ1-1,CATSRVSSPNTEAFF
TRBV6-5,TRBJ1-4,CASSYSGGTEKLFF
TRBV4-1,TRBJ2-7,CASSQEAAGGYEQYF
TRBV7-2,TRBJ2-7,CASSLGTSGLPYEQYF
TRBV7-2,TRBJ2-4,CASSSSWVAKNIQYF
TRBV25-1,TRBJ1-2,CASSAGGYYGYTF
TRBV12-5,TRBJ1-2,CASGFGQGSFYGYTF
TRBV7-3,TRBJ2-1,CASSLDLAGSYNEQFF
TRBV11-2,TRBJ2-2,CASSFTRELFF
TRBV29-1,TRBJ2-7,CSVDFGTGDYYEQYF
TRBV7-2,TRBJ2-7,CASSPADRGGEQYF
TRBV4-3,TRBJ2-2,CASSHPDLAGGTGELFF
TRBV7-3,TRBJ1-2,CASSFGTNGGYTF
TRBV6-5,TRBJ1-1,CASSYGGVTEAFF
TRBV10-3,TRBJ2-3,CAIRDRLAGASSTDTQYF
TRBV4-3,TRBJ2-3,CATSGTSGTDTQYF
TRBV5-1,TRBJ2-5,CASSLMIEETQYF
TRBV9,TRBJ1-1,CASSVEGGRNTEAFF
TRBV28,TRBJ2-7,CASSSTGLYYEQYF
TRBV11-2,TRBJ2-7,CASSLVRGGTGPFMDF
TRBV6-5,TRBJ2-2,CASTSGGLPGELFF
TRBV23-1,TRBJ2-3,CASSQDLIGDTQYF
TRBV12-3/TRBV12-4,TRBJ1-2,CASSLGANYGYTF
TRBV20-1,TRBJ1-6,CSAVGQGPPSPLHF
TRBV4-1,TRBJ2-3,CASTGFLQGFADTQYF
TRBV7-8,TRBJ2-3,CASQIPGKGQYF
TRBV20-1,TRBJ1-1,CSASGQGDTEAFF
TRBV6-4,TRBJ2-3,CASKVEFTTDTQYF
TRBV7-9,TRBJ1-2,CASSLFDSTRGYTF
TRBV29-1,TRBJ1-2,CSVELGGTGNYGYTF
TRBV7-2,TRBJ2-7,CASSPGTARYEQYF
TRBV14,TRBJ2-7,CASRDDRGLSYEQYF
TRBV7-3,TRBJ2-7,CASSPGSGFYEQYF
TRBV15,TRBJ1-1,CATSRDEGRVEAFF
TRBV12-3/TRBV12-4,TRBJ1-1,CASTSLGLLEAFF
TRBV13,TRBJ1-4,CASSLRGGLNEKLFF
TRBV7-9,TRBJ2-7,CASSQAPLPDSYEQYF
TRBV7-9,TRBJ1-1,CASDPGDTEAFF
TRBV12-3/TRBV12-4,TRBJ1-5,CASRSDRDNQPQHF
TRBV29-1,TRBJ2-3,CSARRDRGSSRPSTDTQYF
TRBV29-1,TRBJ2-1,CSVVAGGFDEQFF
TRBV28,TRBJ2-3,CASSFLAGGPTSTDTQYF
TRBV28,TRBJ1-5,CAGQTRESSNQPQHF
TRBV6-5,TRBJ2-1,CASSWGGGYNEQFF
TRBV6-5,TRBJ2-5,CASSTFRIETQYF
TRBV7-2,TRBJ2-1,CASSSSRDEQFF
TRBV29-1,TRBJ2-1,CSVLPGHLNEQFF
TRBV29-1,TRBJ2-1,CSVEDPTVYNEQFF
TRBV20-1,TRBJ1-2,CSARDLGTDTDYGYTF
TRBV29-1,TRBJ2-7,CSVVLGSYEQYF
TRBV29-1,TRBJ2-7,CSVVDSGPSPTYEQYF
TRBV12-3/TRBV12-4,TRBJ2-1,CASSPGYGTYNEQFF
TRBV20-1,TRBJ1-5,CSARDVRDSLNQPQHF
TRBV29-1,TRBJ2-7,CSVVGGSVYEQYF
TRBV6-5,TRBJ1-1,CASSFELNTEAFF